A selection of T cell receptor beta chains follows, all from one sample in a study of T cell repertoires in aging, cancer and after chemotherapy. TCRdb itself ran the multiplex PCR reads through MiXCR, one entry per CDR3 protein. The table includes 9,500 to 11,000 distinct CDR3 sequences, roughly 45% detected once. The sequenced sample was blood. Receptor source: a human donor in good health. Each CDR3 is given with its conserved first and last residue. Each record gives: V gene, clone size, J gene, CDR3 protein. Size tells how often a clone was seen (once, few, many) or the class of an expanded clone, and some rows leave it out.

>TRBV28|.|TRBJ1-5
CASRADREFYQPQHF
>TRBV6-5|.|TRBJ1-6
CASSYGQKDSPLHF
>TRBV20-1|.|TRBJ2-1
CSANREMPGEQFF
>TRBV10-2|.|TRBJ1-2
CASSDSRSYGYTF
>TRBV12-3/TRBV12-4|.|TRBJ2-5
CASRPGLAGGTQYF
>TRBV6-5|few|TRBJ2-7
CASSSPGQSYEQYF
>TRBV6-2/TRBV6-3|.|TRBJ1-4
CASSYNPDVTTNEKLFF
>TRBV4-3|.|TRBJ1-1
CASSPGSQSQAFF
>TRBV5-4|.|TRBJ1-1
CASSLELNTEAFF
>TRBV12-3/TRBV12-4|.|TRBJ2-1
CASSSGLAVINEQFF
>TRBV27|.|TRBJ2-7
CASSWGGRQYF
>TRBV27|.|TRBJ1-1
CATRPSTGLTTFF
>TRBV20-1|few|TRBJ1-2
CSAFHPDYGYTF
>TRBV19|.|TRBJ2-7
CASSIDRGPSYEQYF
>TRBV7-3|.|TRBJ2-6
CASSPLRTALISGANVLTF
>TRBV6-2/TRBV6-3|.|TRBJ2-3
CASSYGPGDPTDTQYF
>TRBV7-2|.|TRBJ2-1
CASSLGLAGVVHEQFF
>TRBV20-1|few|TRBJ2-7
CSATTGGTKTHEQYF
>TRBV7-2|.|TRBJ1-4
CASSLEGLTNEKLFF
>TRBV12-3/TRBV12-4|few|TRBJ2-2
CASSSPTTTGGGTGELFF
>TRBV20-1|few|TRBJ2-3
CSARRGQGAGDTQYF
>TRBV30|few|TRBJ1-4
CAWSVPSPGGEKLFF
>TRBV10-3|few|TRBJ1-2
CAVQVNYGYTF
>TRBV12-3/TRBV12-4|.|TRBJ1-1
CASSPLDTEAFF
>TRBV7-2|few|TRBJ2-3
CASSLPGQVTDTQYF
>TRBV7-3|few|TRBJ1-1
CASSLWQGAEAFF
>TRBV11-2|.|TRBJ2-3
CASSSELARSTDTQYF
>TRBV7-2|few|TRBJ2-1
CASSLGLAENEQFF
>TRBV11-1|few|TRBJ2-3
CASSSQREDTQYF
>TRBV7-2|.|TRBJ1-2
CASRGDRGYGYTF